Below, 17 T cell receptor beta chains from the same sample are listed, as sequenced in a study of T cell responses to AZD1222 COVID-19 vaccine. Assay used: immunoSEQ multiplex PCR; TCRdb lists only in-frame clones, some missing. The sample has 110,000 or so clones; about 90% are singletons. The material sequenced was peripheral blood, taken on day 0 of AZD1222 vaccination. Source of these receptors: an adult in good health.

This clone occurred once. The chain uses TRBV5-1 and TRBJ1-2; unclear D gene. CDR1 is SGHRS and CDR2 is YFSETQ in the germline V gene. V was clipped by 5 bases and J by 6 bases, with 14 bases between them. The CDR3 extends over 13 amino acids. The CDR3 nucleotides are TGCGCCAGCAGGGCGGCAGGCGAGGATGGCTACACCTTC. Translated: CASRAAGEDGYTF.

This clone was detected once. V gene TRBV5-1 combines with J gene TRBJ2-2; the D gene is possibly TRBD2 (5 bases). Trimming took off 6 bases at V and 3 bases at J, with 18 bases between the two ends. Germline V gives CDR1 SGHRS, CDR2 YFSETQ. This CDR3 spans 16 amino acids. The CDR3 loop reads CASNPVVGSDTGELFF. For the CDR3, the DNA is TGCGCCAGCAACCCGGTTGTGGGGAGTGACACCGGGGAGCTGTTTTTT.

This chain uses TRBV30 with TRBJ1-5; 7 bases fit TRBD1. V gave up 3 bases and J gave up 7 bases; unmatched junction bases: 6. CDR3 length: 13 residues. Germline loops: CDR1 GTSNPN, CDR2 SVGIG (reference sequence). DNA for the CDR3: TGTGCCTGGAGAGGGCAGGGGGTCCAGCCCCAGCATTTT. Encoded protein: CAWRGQGVQPQHF.

This chain links TRBV12-3 or TRBV12-4 with TRBJ1-6; possibly TRBD1 for D (6 bases). V was clipped by 4 bases and J by 11 bases, with 9 bases between them. The CDR3 runs 12 residues. DNA of the CDR3: TGTGCCAGCAGTTACAGGGTGGCACCCCTCCACTTT. Protein: CASSYRVAPLHF.

The rearrangement uses TRBV19 and TRBJ2-1, with 15 nucleotides matching TRBD2. Germline loops: CDR1 LNHDA, CDR2 SQIVND (reference sequence). The CDR3 spans 21 residues. Unmatched junction bases numbered 26, after V lost 7 bases and J lost 10 bases. The CDR3 reads CASNPMPFGLAGGEYRGEQFF. The CDR3 DNA sequence: TGTGCCAGTAACCCAATGCCGTTCGGACTAGCGGGAGGGGAGTACAGGGGGGAGCAGTTCTTC.

The chain employs TRBV6-5 and TRBJ1-1; TRBD1 matches 9 bases. J gave up 4 bases and V 7 bases, and 10 bases lay outside the gene matches. In germline, CDR1 is MNHEY, CDR2 SVGAGI. The CDR3 sequence is 15 residues long. The CDR3 nucleotides are TGTGCCAGCACCGGGACAGGGATCGATGCCACTGAAGCTTTCTTT. Translation: CASTGTGIDATEAFF.

The rearrangement uses TRBV19 and TRBJ2-1; D is unclear. From germline, CDR1 is LNHDA and CDR2 SQIVND (reference sequence). The CDR3 loop spans 12 amino acids. The germline V and J ends were trimmed by 4 bases and 11 bases, with 12 bases remaining between them. The CDR3 DNA sequence: TGTGCCAGTAGTAATACCGCTATCAAGCAGTTCTTC. This sequence encodes CASSNTAIKQFF.

The genes are TRBV28 and TRBJ2-2, with D possibly being TRBD1 (6 bases). Germline-derived CDR1 and CDR2 are MDHEN and SYDVKM. CDR3 length equals 13 residues. V gave up 8 bases and J gave up 8 bases, with 15 bases separating them. CDR3 in DNA: TGTGCCAGCGCCCAGGGGAATCTGGGGGAGCTGTTTTTT. Residues: CASAQGNLGELFF.

The J gene is TRBJ1-2, the V gene TRBV15, with unresolved D. The V end lost 3 bases, the J end lost 4 bases, and 9 bases lay between the germline ends. The CDR3 covers 13 residues. Germline-derived CDR1 and CDR2 are LNHNV and YYDKDF (reference sequence). CDR3 DNA: TGTGCCACCAGCAGTCAATCGGGCTATGGCTACACCTTC. Its translation: CATSSQSGYGYTF.

The chain uses TRBV9 and TRBJ1-2; the D gene is possibly TRBD1 (5 bases). The CDR3 has 18 amino acids. Per germline, CDR1 SGDLS and CDR2 YYNGEE. The ends were cut back, 4 bases at V and 4 bases at J, with 26 bases in the middle. CDR3: CASSKNPPSRVDAYGYTF. Here the CDR3 DNA reads TGTGCCAGCAGCAAGAACCCTCCGAGCAGGGTAGACGCCTATGGCTACACCTTC.

This chain uses TRBV3-1 (or the pseudogene TRBV3-2) with TRBJ2-3; TRBD2 matches at 11 bases. V dropped 5 bases and J dropped 5; count of bases not matched to a gene: 6. Germline loops: CDR1 LGHDT, CDR2 YNNKEL (reference sequence). The length of the CDR3 is 15 residues. CDR3 region: CASSTSGSGIDTQYF. For the CDR3, the DNA is TGTGCCAGCAGCACTAGCGGGAGTGGTATAGATACGCAGTATTTT.

The V and J genes are TRBV30 and TRBJ2-1; 7 bases fit TRBD1. The CDR3 consists of 13 residues. Germline CDR1 reads GTSNPN; CDR2 reads SVGIG (reference sequence). V lost 1 base and J lost 7; bases outside the gene matches: 4. CDR3 region: CAWSGDSLNEQFF. CDR3 bases: TGTGCCTGGAGTGGGGACAGCTTAAATGAGCAGTTCTTC.

This chain joins TRBV27 and TRBJ2-7; tentatively, D is TRBD2 (5 bases). The V end was cut by 2 bases, the J end by 5 bases, with 13 bases between. Per germline, CDR1 MNHEY and CDR2 SMNVEV (reference sequence). The CDR3 is 14 amino acids. CDR3 region: CASSLTRGIHEQYF. The CDR3 DNA reads as TGTGCCAGCAGTTTAACCCGGGGAATCCACGAGCAGTACTTC.

The V call is TRBV12-3 or TRBV12-4, the J call TRBJ2-3; D may be TRBD1 (5 bases). V was shortened by 4 bases and J by 1 base, with 6 bases between the two germline ends. CDR3 size: 13 residues. Here the CDR3 reads CASSWTRTDTQYF. CDR3 nucleotide sequence: TGTGCCAGCAGTTGGACACGCACAGATACGCAGTATTTT.

The V gene is TRBV13, the J gene TRBJ2-7, with 9 nucleotides matching TRBD1. This CDR3 comprises 16 residues. The V gene end was trimmed by 5 bases and the J gene end by 6 bases; junction bases not matched to a gene: 14. CDR1 and CDR2 from the germline V gene are PRHDT and FYEKMQ (reference sequence). The CDR3, as DNA: TGTGCCAGCAGCATCCCACACCGGGACAGGGATACCGAGCAGTACTTC. Translation gives CASSIPHRDRDTEQYF.

The rearrangement uses TRBV3-1 (or the pseudogene TRBV3-2) and TRBJ1-3; D gene uncertain. Germline V gene sequence: CDR1 LGHDT, CDR2 YNNKEL (reference sequence). Trimming stripped 3 bases from V and 8 bases from J, with 8 bases between. CDR3 length: 12 residues. The CDR3 DNA reads as TGTGCCAGCAGCCAGGTCGGGGACACCATATATTTT. Its protein product is CASSQVGDTIYF.

The chain joins TRBV10-3 to TRBJ2-1; 11 bases are shared with TRBD1. The CDR3 length is 14 residues. V lost 8 bases and J lost 5; bases outside the gene matches: 5. Germline values: CDR1 ENHRY, CDR2 SYGVKD. CDR3 loop: CAIVRGQGDNEQFF. CDR3 DNA sequence: TGTGCCATCGTACGGGGACAGGGGGACAATGAGCAGTTCTTC.